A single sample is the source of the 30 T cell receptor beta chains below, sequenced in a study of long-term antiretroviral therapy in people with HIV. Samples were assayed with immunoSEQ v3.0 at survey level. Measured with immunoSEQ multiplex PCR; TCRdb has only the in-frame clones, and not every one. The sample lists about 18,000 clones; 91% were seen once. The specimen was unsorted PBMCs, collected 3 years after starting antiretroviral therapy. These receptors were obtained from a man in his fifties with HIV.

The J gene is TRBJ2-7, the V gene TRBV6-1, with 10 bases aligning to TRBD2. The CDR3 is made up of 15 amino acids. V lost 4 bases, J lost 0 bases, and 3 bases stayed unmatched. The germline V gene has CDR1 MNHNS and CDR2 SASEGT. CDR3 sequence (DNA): TGTGCCAGCAGTGGCACTAGCGGGGTCTCCTACGAGCAGTACTTC. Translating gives CASSGTSGVSYEQYF.

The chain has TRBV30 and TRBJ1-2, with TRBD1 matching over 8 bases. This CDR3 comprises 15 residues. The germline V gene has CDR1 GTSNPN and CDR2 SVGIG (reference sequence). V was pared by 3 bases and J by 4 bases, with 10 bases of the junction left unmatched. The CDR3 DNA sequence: TGTGCCTGGAGCCCTCCACGGACAGGGTTCTATGGCTACACCTTC. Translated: CAWSPPRTGFYGYTF.

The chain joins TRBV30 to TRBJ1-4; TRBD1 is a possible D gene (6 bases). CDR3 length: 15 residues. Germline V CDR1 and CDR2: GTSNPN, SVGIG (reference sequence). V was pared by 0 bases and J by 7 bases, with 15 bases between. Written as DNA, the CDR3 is TGTGCCTGGAGTGTACCCCCGGCAGGGGTTGAAAAACTGTTTTTT. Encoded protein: CAWSVPPAGVEKLFF.

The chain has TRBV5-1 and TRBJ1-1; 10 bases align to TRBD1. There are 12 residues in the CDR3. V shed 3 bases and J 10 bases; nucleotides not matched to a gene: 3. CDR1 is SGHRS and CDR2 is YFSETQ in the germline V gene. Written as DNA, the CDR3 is TGCGCCAGCAGCTCGGGACAGGGGTTAGCTTTCTTT. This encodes CASSSGQGLAFF.

Here the CDR3 reads CASTGARDYGYTF. The CDR3 region has the DNA TGTGCCAGTACAGGGGCGAGAGACTATGGCTACACCTTC. The chain combines TRBV19 with TRBJ1-2; tentatively, D is TRBD1 (6 bases). Trimming pared 7 bases from V and 3 bases from J, leaving 12 bases between. The germline V gene encodes CDR1 LNHDA and CDR2 SQIVND (reference sequence). This CDR3 region has 13 residues.

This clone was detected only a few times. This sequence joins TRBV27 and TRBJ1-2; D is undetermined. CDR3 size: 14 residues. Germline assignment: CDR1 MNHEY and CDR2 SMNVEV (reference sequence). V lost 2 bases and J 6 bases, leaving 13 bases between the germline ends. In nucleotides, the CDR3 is TGTGCCAGCAGTTTAGCTAGGAGACTGGATGGCTACACCTTC. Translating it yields CASSLARRLDGYTF.

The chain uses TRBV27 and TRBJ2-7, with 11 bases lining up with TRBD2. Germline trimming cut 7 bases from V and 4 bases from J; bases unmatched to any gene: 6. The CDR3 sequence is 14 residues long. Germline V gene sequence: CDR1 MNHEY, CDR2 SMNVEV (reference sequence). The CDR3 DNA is TGTGCCAGCAAAGAACTAGCGGGGGATTACGAGCAGTACTTC. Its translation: CASKELAGDYEQYF.

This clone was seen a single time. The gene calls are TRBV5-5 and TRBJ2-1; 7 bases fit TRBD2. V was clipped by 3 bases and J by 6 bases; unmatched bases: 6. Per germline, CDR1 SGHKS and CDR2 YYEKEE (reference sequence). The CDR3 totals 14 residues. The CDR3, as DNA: TGTGCCAGCAGCTGGGCTAGCGGAACCAATGAGCAGTTCTTC. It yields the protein CASSWASGTNEQFF. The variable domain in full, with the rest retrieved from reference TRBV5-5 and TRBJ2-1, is DAGVTQSPTHLIKTRGQQVTLRCSPISGHKSVSWYQQVLGQGPQFIFQYYEKEERGRGNFPDRFSARQFPNYSSELNVNALLLGDSALYLCASSWASGTNEQFFGPGTRLTVL.

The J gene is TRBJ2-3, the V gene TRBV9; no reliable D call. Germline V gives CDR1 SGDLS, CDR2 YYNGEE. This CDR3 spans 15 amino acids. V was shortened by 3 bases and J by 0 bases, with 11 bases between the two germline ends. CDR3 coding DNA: TGTGCCAGCAGCGCAATCGGCTGGAGCACAGATACGCAGTATTTT. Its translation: CASSAIGWSTDTQYF. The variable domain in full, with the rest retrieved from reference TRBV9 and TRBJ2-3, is DSGVTQTPKHLITATGQRVTLRCSPRSGDLSVYWYQQSLDQGLQFLIQYYNGEERAKGNILERFSAQQFPDLHSELNLSSLELGDSALYFCASSAIGWSTDTQYFGPGTRLTVL.

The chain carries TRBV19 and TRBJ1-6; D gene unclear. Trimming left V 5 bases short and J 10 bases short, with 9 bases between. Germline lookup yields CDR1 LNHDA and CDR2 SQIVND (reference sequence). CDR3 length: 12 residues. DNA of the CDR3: TGTGCCAGTAGTTCTTCGACGTCACCCCTCCACTTT. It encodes CASSSSTSPLHF. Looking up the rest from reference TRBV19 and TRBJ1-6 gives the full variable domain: DGGITQSPKYLFRKEGQNVTLSCEQNLNHDAMYWYRQDPGQGLRLIYYSQIVNDFQKGDIAEGYSVSREKKESFPLTVTSAQKNPTAFYLCASSSSTSPLHFGNGTRLTVT.

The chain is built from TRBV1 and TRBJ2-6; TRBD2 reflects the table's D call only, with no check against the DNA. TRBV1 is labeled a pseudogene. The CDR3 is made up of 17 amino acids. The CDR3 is CTSSHRSLQSRANVLTF. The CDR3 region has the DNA TGCACCAGCAGTCATCGGAGTTTACAAAGTCGGGCCAACGTCCTGACTTTC.

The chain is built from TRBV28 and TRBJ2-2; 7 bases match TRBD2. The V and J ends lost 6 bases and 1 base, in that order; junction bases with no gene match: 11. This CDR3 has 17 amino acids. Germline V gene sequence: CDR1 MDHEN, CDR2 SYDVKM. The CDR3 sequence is CASRPPEWGGNTGELFF. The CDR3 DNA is TGTGCCAGCAGACCTCCTGAGTGGGGGGGGAACACCGGGGAGCTGTTTTTT.

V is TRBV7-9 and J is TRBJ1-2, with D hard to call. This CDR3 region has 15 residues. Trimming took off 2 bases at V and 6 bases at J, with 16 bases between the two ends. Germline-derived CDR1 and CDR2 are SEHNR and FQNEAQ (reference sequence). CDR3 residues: CASSLLQAPLDGYTF. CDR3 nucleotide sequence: TGTGCCAGCAGCTTACTGCAGGCCCCACTCGATGGCTACACCTTC.

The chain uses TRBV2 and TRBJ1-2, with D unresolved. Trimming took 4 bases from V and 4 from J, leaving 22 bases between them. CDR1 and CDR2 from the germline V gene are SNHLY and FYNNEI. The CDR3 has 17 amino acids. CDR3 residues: CASSATNRAEPSYGYTF. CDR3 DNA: TGTGCCAGCAGTGCCACTAATAGGGCGGAACCTAGCTATGGCTACACCTTC.

In nucleotides, the CDR3 is TGTGCCAGCAGCACTACTAGGGGCACAGATACGCAGTATTTT. Protein: CASSTTRGTDTQYF. This chain joins TRBV11-3 and TRBJ2-3; possibly TRBD2 for D (5 bases). CDR3 length: 14 residues. Germline assignment: CDR1 SGHNT and CDR2 YENEEA. Trimming pared 5 bases from V and 1 base from J, leaving 10 bases between.

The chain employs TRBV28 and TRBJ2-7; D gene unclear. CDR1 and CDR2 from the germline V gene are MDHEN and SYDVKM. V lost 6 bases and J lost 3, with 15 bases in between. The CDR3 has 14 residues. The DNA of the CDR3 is TGTGCCAGCAGCCCTGAAGCCTCCTACTACGAGCAGTACTTC. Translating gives CASSPEASYYEQYF.

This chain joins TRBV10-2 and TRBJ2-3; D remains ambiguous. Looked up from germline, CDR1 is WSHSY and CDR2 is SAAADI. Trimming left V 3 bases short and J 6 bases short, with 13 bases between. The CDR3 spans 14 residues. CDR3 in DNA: TGCGCCAGCAGTGACCCAGCGATGATGGATACGCAGTATTTT. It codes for CASSDPAMMDTQYF.

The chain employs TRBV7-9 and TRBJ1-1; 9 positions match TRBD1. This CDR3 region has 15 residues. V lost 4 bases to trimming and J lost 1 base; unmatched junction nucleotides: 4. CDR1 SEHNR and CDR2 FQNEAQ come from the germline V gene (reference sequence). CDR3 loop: CASSYPGQGNTEAFF. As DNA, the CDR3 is TGTGCCAGCAGCTACCCGGGACAGGGGAACACTGAAGCTTTCTTT.

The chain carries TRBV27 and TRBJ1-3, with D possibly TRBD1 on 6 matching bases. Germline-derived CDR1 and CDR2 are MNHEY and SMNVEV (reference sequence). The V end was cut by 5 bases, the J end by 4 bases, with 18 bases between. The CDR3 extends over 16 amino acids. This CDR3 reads CASSPVSGVTGNTIYF. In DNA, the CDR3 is TGTGCCAGCAGTCCCGTGTCAGGGGTAACCGGAAACACCATATATTTT.

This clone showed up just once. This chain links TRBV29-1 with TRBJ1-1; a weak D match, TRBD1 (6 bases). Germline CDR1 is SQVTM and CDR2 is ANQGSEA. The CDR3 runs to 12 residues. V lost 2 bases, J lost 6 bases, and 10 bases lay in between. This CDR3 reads CSVERQVSEAFF. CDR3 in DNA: TGCAGCGTTGAAAGACAGGTCTCTGAAGCTTTCTTT.

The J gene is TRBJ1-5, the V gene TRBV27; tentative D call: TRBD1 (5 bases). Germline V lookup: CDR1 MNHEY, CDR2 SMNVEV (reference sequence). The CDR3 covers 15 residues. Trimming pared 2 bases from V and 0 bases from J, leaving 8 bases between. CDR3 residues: CASSLRQNSNQPQHF. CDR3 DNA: TGTGCCAGCAGTTTAAGACAGAATAGCAATCAGCCCCAGCATTTT.

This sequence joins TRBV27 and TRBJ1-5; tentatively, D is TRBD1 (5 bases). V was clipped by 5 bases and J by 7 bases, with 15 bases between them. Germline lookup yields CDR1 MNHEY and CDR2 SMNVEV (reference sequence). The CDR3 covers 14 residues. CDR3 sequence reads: CASSPVLDIQPQHF. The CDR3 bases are TGTGCCAGCAGTCCCGTTTTGGACATCCAGCCCCAGCATTTT.

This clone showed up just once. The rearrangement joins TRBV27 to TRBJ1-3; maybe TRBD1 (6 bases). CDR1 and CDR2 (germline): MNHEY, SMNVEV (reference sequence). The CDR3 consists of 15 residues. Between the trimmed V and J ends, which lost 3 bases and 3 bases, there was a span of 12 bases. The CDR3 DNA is TGTGCCAGCAGTTTCTCAGGGGCGGGTGGAAACACCATATATTTT. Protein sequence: CASSFSGAGGNTIYF.

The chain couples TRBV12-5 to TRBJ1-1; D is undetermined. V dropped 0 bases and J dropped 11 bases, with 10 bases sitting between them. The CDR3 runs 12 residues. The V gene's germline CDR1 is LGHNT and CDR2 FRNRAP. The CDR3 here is CASGLVTVEAFF. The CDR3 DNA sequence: TGTGCTAGTGGTTTGGTAACTGTTGAGGCTTTCTTT.

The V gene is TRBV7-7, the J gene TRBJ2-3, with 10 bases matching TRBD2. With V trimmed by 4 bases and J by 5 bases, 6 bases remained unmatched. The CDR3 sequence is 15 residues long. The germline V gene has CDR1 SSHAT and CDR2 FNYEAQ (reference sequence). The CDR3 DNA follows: TGTGCCAGCAGCTCGGGACTAGCGTCCGGAGATACGCAGTATTTT. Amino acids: CASSSGLASGDTQYF.

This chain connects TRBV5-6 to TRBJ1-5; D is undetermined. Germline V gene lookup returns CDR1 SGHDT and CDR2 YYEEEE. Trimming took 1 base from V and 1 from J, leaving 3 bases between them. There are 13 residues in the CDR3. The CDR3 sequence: CASSLSSNQPQHF. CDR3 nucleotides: TGTGCCAGCAGCTTGTCCAGCAATCAGCCCCAGCATTTT.

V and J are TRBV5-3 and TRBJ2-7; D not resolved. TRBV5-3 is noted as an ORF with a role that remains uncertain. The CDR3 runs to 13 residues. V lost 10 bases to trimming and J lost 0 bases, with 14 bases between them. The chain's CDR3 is CAFRWGNSYEQYF. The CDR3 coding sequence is TGTGCCTTTAGGTGGGGTAACTCCTACGAGCAGTACTTC.

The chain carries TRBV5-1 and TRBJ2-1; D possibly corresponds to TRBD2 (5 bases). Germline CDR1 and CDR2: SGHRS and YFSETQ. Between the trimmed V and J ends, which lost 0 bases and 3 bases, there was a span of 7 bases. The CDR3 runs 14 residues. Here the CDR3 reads CASSLDGNYNEQFF. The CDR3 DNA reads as TGCGCCAGCAGCTTGGACGGGAACTACAATGAGCAGTTCTTC.

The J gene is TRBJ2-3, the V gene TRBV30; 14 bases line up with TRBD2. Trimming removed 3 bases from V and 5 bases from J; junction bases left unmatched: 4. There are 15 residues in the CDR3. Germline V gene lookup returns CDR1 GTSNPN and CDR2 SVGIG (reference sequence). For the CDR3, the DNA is TGTGCCTGGAGACGACTAGCGGGGGGGGTAGATACGCAGTATTTT. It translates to CAWRRLAGGVDTQYF.

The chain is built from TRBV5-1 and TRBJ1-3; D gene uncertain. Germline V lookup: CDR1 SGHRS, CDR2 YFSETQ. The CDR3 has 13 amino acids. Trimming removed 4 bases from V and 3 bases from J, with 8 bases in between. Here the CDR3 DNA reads TGCGCCAGCAGCCCCGACGGTGGAAACACCATATATTTT. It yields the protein CASSPDGGNTIYF.